The entry below gives a single T cell receptor (beta chain) sequence along with its context. Method: immunoSEQ multiplex PCR; TCRdb's copy keeps in-frame clones and lacks some. The sample lists tens of thousands of clones, approximately 82% occurring once. The sample belongs to a study of blood T cell repertoires in COVID-19. The receptor's source is a human donor in a cohort sampled during active or convalescent COVID-19. The sample was peripheral blood.

CDR3 in DNA: TGTGCCAGCAGCTTATCACAGGTATCTGGAAACACCATATATTTT. The encoded protein is CASSLSQVSGNTIYF. The chain links TRBV7-9 to TRBJ1-3; D perhaps matches TRBD1 (5 bases). Trimming took 2 bases from V and 1 from J, leaving 9 bases between them. Germline CDR1 SEHNR, CDR2 FQNEAQ (reference sequence). This CDR3 region has 15 residues.